Sequencing of this T cell receptor (beta chain) was carried out in a study of blood T cells in healthy people across ages. The CDR3 has 20 amino acids. CDR1 and CDR2 from the germline V gene are SGHVS and FNYEAQ. Trimming took off 3 bases at V and 0 bases at J, with 21 bases between the two ends. Primers used in a second PCR of roughly 7 to 11 cycles were a sample-barcoded 5' primer and a J-beta primer mix. One entry per CDR3 protein, called by TCRdb with MiXCR from the 5' RACE reads. The repertoire includes 760,000 or so distinct CDR3 sequences, around a quarter of them detected once, and 8% to 10% sits in the top ten. Findings and limits, study-wide: With age, beta diversity per million T cells declined roughly linearly, significantly by 30 to 40.

Total RNA was isolated from each sample in quantities of at least 6 micrograms. This clonotype occurred a few times. Its antigen is currently unknown. These data were likewise used in another study, on T cells of mothers and their children. From that paper: The whole RNA yield was converted to cDNA, about 1.4 ug per 15 ul. M1S, a second-PCR primer, added sample barcodes and 2-4 random nucleotides.

Source material: blood. V usage is TRBV7-6 and J usage is TRBJ2-6; D is tentatively TRBD1 or TRBD2 (5 bases each). The TCR originated in a boy aged 5-17 years in good health. The CDR3 sequence: CASSLTPVDGTDSGANVLTF. Here the CDR3 DNA reads TGTGCCAGCAGCTTGACACCGGTGGACGGGACCGACTCTGGGGCCAACGTCCTGACTTTC.